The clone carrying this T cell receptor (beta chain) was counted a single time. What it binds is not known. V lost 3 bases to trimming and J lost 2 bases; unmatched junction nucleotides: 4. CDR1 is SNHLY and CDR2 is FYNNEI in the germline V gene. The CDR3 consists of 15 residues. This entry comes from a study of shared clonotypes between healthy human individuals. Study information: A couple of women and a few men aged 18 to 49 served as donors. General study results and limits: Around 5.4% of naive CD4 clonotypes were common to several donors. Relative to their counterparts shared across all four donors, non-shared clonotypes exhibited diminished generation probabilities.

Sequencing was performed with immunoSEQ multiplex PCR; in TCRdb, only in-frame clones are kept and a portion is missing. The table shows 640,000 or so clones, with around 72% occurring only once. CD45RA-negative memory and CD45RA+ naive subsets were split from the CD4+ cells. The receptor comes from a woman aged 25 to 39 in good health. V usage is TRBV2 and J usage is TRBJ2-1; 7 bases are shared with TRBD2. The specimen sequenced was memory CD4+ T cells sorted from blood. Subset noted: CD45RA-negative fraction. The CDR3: CASSEASGTYNEQFF. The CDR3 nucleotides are TGTGCCAGCAGTGAGGCTAGCGGAACCTACAATGAGCAGTTCTTC.